These 10 T cell receptor beta chains came from one sample sequenced in a study of tissue T cells after allogeneic stem cell transplantation (dated by TCRdb to between 2021 and 2022). To prepare the library, the immunoSEQ multiplex PCR assay was applied. The table comes from immuneACCESS by way of TCRdb, which keeps in-frame sequences with V and J called. Part of the clones is missing from these tables; in studies checked, under half for an unresolved V gene and the rest for unknown reasons. Within this sample are about 25,000 clones, with around 79% of them counted one time only. Of the sample, approximately 7.7% falls within the top ten clones. The sample's time point label is to be understood as: human tissue collected at research (rapid) autopsy. This specimen consisted of tissue from the ileum, obtained at autopsy. These receptors all come from a female donor older than 55 with lung cancer.

The V call is TRBV20-1, the J call TRBJ1-2, with D possibly being TRBD1 (5 bases). The CDR3 covers 9 residues. The V gene lost 7 bases and the J gene lost 9 bases, with 9 bases spanning the gap. Germline CDR1 reads DFQATT; CDR2 reads SNEGSKA (reference sequence). CDR3 bases: TGCAGTGTAAAGGGGCGCTACACCTTC. It codes for CSVKGRYTF.

This rearrangement joins TRBV5-8 to TRBJ2-5; a weak D match, TRBD1 (8 bases). Germline assignment: CDR1 SGHTS and CDR2 YDEGEE. Trimming pared 1 base from V and 5 bases from J, leaving 12 bases between. The CDR3 is made up of 14 amino acids. The CDR3 DNA sequence: TGTGCCAGCAGCTTGACAGGGGGGGAGGAGACCCAGTACTTC. As protein: CASSLTGGEETQYF. Drawing the rest from reference TRBV5-8 and TRBJ2-5, the complete variable domain is EAGVTQSPTHLIKTRGQQATLRCSPISGHTSVYWYQQALGLGLQFLLWYDEGEERNRGNFPPRFSGRQFPNYSSELNVNALELEDSALYLCASSLTGGEETQYFGPGTRLLVL.

Worth noting for this clone: A read error is likely, as this CDR3 ends without the conserved phenylalanine or tryptophan. The limits of the CDR3 on the DNA are not certain, so only TCRdb's listed CDR3 is given. The chain carries TRBV12-3 or TRBV12-4 and TRBJ1-2. From its first to its last residue, the CDR3 has 13 amino acids. Here the CDR3 reads CASSLEGSRGKVI.

The chain recombines TRBV7-8 with TRBJ1-2, with no clear D. Germline V gene sequence: CDR1 SGHVS, CDR2 FQNEAQ. V was trimmed by 2 bases and J by 5 bases, leaving 12 bases between them. This CDR3 region has 14 residues. The CDR3 here is CASSLSGRPYGYTF. The CDR3, as DNA: TGTGCCAGCAGCTTAAGCGGCCGGCCATATGGCTACACCTTC.

This clone is a singleton in its sample. The chain uses TRBV13 and TRBJ2-1; 7 nucleotides match TRBD1. V shed 10 bases, J shed 4 bases, and the junction held 7 bases outside the gene matches. Germline CDR1 PRHDT, CDR2 FYEKMQ (reference sequence). The CDR3 is 13 amino acids. The DNA of the CDR3 is TGTGCCACAACAGGGGCCTCTTACAATGAGCAGTTCTTC. This translates into CATTGASYNEQFF.

The chain employs TRBV7-6 and TRBJ2-7; D unclear. Between the trimmed V and J ends, which lost 4 bases and 4 bases, there was a span of 11 bases. Germline CDR1 SGHVS, CDR2 FNYEAQ. The CDR3 is made up of 13 amino acids. The CDR3 DNA is TGTGCCAGCAGCTCGAGCGCACAGTACGAGCAGTACTTC. Amino acids: CASSSSAQYEQYF.

This clone turned up a few times. The gene calls are TRBV11-2 and TRBJ2-1, with TRBD1 as a possible D gene (5 bases). Trimming took 6 bases from V and 9 from J, leaving 21 bases between them. The CDR3 is 15 residues long. CDR1 and CDR2 (germline): SGHAT, FQNNGV. DNA of the CDR3: TGTGCCAGCAGACCAGCCGGGCCTAGGGGTGGTGAGCAGTTCTTC. Residues: CASRPAGPRGGEQFF. Looking up the rest from reference TRBV11-2 and TRBJ2-1 gives the full variable domain: EAGVAQSPRYKIIEKRQSVAFWCNPISGHATLYWYQQILGQGPKLLIQFQNNGVVDDSQLPKDRFSAERLKGVDSTLKIQPAKLEDSAVYLCASRPAGPRGGEQFFGPGTRLTVL.

This clone was found a few times. The CDR3 loop reads CASSVRSSGGARETQYF. In nucleotides, the CDR3 is TGTGCCAGCAGTGTGAGGAGTAGCGGGGGGGCACGGGAGACCCAGTACTTC. This chain connects TRBV2 to TRBJ2-5, with 11 bases aligning to TRBD2. Germline CDR1 and CDR2: SNHLY and FYNNEI. The J segment lost 5 bases and the V segment lost 4 bases, leaving 12 bases of the junction unmatched. The CDR3 contains 17 residues.

The chain has TRBV19 and TRBJ2-2, with 9 bases fitting TRBD1. From germline, CDR1 is LNHDA and CDR2 SQIVND (reference sequence). Trimming cost V 9 bases and J 8 bases; bases outside gene matches: 13. The CDR3 is 15 residues long. This CDR3 is CASRQGVRVSGELFF. The DNA for the CDR3 is TGTGCCAGCCGACAGGGGGTTAGAGTATCAGGGGAGCTGTTTTTT.

This sequence joins TRBV7-3 and TRBJ2-1; the match to TRBD2 covers 12 bases. CDR1 is SGHTA and CDR2 is FQGTGA in the germline V gene. The CDR3 contains 18 residues. Losses at the gene ends were 5 bases for V and 4 bases for J; bases not matched to a gene: 12. The CDR3 DNA follows: TGTGCCAGCAGCCCGAAATCCGGGACTAGCGGGTTTTACAATGAGCAGTTCTTC. Translating gives CASSPKSGTSGFYNEQFF.